Given below is one T cell receptor (beta chain) in context. Its antigen is unknown. From germline, CDR1 is LNHDA and CDR2 SQIVND (reference sequence). V was pared by 3 bases and J by 8 bases, with 17 bases between. The CDR3 contains 15 residues. These data originate in a study of long-term antiretroviral therapy in people with HIV. Study summary: Some samples came about a decade before the 2015 immediate-ART recommendation, and these were the earliest. Study findings and constraints: Repertoire dominance by clones expanded before ART was seen at all time points.

An immunoSEQ assay, version v3.0, was performed at survey level. Generated by immunoSEQ multiplex PCR, the TCRdb table keeps only in-frame clones and is missing some. The table includes around 19,000 clones, under 90% detected once. Each participant with HIV received care in the United States. The gene calls are TRBV19 and TRBJ2-1, with a weak D call TRBD2 (5 bases). This receptor was taken from a middle-aged man with HIV. The sample here was unsorted PBMCs, taken around 2.5 years after starting antiretroviral therapy. The CDR3 reads CASSIFRAGGDEQFF. In nucleotides, the CDR3 is TGTGCCAGTAGTATCTTTAGGGCGGGTGGGGATGAGCAGTTCTTC.